A selection of T cell receptor beta chains follows, all from one sample in a study of shared clonotypes between healthy human individuals. Assay: immunoSEQ multiplex PCR; the TCRdb copy retains only in-frame clones and omits some. The sample shows roughly 1,000,000 clones, around 78% of them seen only once. The sequencing sample was made of memory CD4+ T cells from PBMCs. The receptors come from a man aged 18 to 29 in good health. Some clones in this sample may be carry-over from other donors' samples. Both conserved end residues are trimmed from each CDR3. Fields, in order: V gene, clone size, CDR3 protein. Where a row states a size, it is once, few, many or the class of an expanded clone; other rows omit it.

TRBV6-1	NA	ASSEFGRFYTGELF
TRBV20-1	NA	SASGAADQF
TRBV14	NA	ASSHSGRSLGEQF
TRBV28	few	ASSSPRKAF
TRBV7-9	NA	ASSSLTGRGGTDTQY
TRBV5-1	NA	ASSLVSFSSYEQY
TRBV5-4	NA	ASSLATRGQETQY
TRBV5-1	NA	ASSPGQGSTGELF
TRBV28	NA	ASSLQGTGYEQY
TRBV11-2	NA	ASSLEAGISYEQY
TRBV18	NA	ASSPERTSGASSGANVLT
TRBV6-4	NA	ASRPQGSTEAF
TRBV27	NA	ASSDIRNEQY
TRBV25-1	NA	ASRDSGQGQETQY
TRBV4-1	NA	ASSQLKPSGAYEQY
TRBV19	NA	ASSISAGYSNQPQH
TRBV5-1	NA	ASSLGLAGGHEQY
TRBV20-1	NA	SASRGLYQF
TRBV6-1	NA	ASSEVLSGNTIY
TRBV14	NA	ASSPRGGLGSGANVLT
TRBV5-1	NA	ASSYGLAGAYEQF
TRBV5-1	NA	ASSLDGAPGYT
TRBV5-4	NA	ASSSHGQGGRGEQY
TRBV5-8	NA	ASSPNLGRPTYNEQF
TRBV5-1	NA	ASRPAPQASYGYT
TRBV6-1	NA	ASRDRGLFGYT
TRBV6-1	NA	ASSEGTQSYNEQF
TRBV5-1	NA	ASSLGTGRETQY
TRBV19	NA	ASSMADGYGYT
TRBV7-9	NA	ASGTSAAYEQY
TRBV5-1	once	ASSFGLNNEQF